Following are 27 T cell receptor beta chains from one sample sequenced in a study of cytomegalovirus exposure and HLA in healthy donors. The PCR ran on 60 Vbeta and 13 Jbeta primers. The protocol was immunoSEQ multiplex PCR, while the TCRdb copy is restricted to in-frame clones and leaves out a portion. Found here are 150,000 to 200,000 clones, over 70% of them singletons; the top ten hold 3.1%. Sequencing used PBMCs. The receptors stem from a male donor in good health and CMV-seronegative.

This clone has only one observation. V gene TRBV7-2 combines with J gene TRBJ2-3, with 8 bases identical to TRBD2. The ends lost 2 bases at V and 2 bases at J; junction bases unmatched: 3. From germline, CDR1 is SGHTA and CDR2 FQGNSA. The CDR3 contains 15 residues. The CDR3 bases are TGTGCCAGCAGCTTACGGCGGGGGGTCACAGATACGCAGTATTTT. Encoded protein: CASSLRRGVTDTQYF.

This chain uses TRBV19 with TRBJ2-5, with TRBD1 identical over 8 bases. Per the germline V gene, CDR1 is LNHDA and CDR2 is SQIVND (reference sequence). V trimming: 7 bases; J trimming: 1 base; junction bases outside the gene matches: 8. The length of the CDR3 is 15 residues. In DNA, the CDR3 is TGTGCCAGTAAAGGACAGGGAGCCCTCCAAGAGACCCAGTACTTC. Translated, it gives CASKGQGALQETQYF.

The rearrangement joins TRBV5-1 to TRBJ2-1; the D is unclear. V lost 1 base and J lost 6, with 14 bases in between. The germline gives CDR1 SGHRS, CDR2 YFSETQ. The CDR3 consists of 15 residues. CDR3 bases: TGCGCCAGCAGCTTGTCTCCCGGGTCTTTCAATGAGCAGTTCTTC. This codes for CASSLSPGSFNEQFF.

The V and J genes are TRBV10-3 and TRBJ1-5; D is unresolved. Trimming cost V 8 bases and J 1 base, with 15 bases left between them. The CDR3 has 15 residues. In germline, CDR1 is ENHRY, CDR2 SYGVKD. CDR3 bases: TGTGCCATCGGGCCCGCCGGTTCGAGCAATCAGCCCCAGCATTTT. As protein: CAIGPAGSSNQPQHF.

The rearrangement links TRBV13 to TRBJ2-7; 7 bases align to TRBD1. J lost 4 bases, V lost 5 bases, and 11 bases had no gene match. The germline CDR1 and CDR2 sequences are PRHDT and FYEKMQ (reference sequence). The CDR3 extends over 15 amino acids. This chain's CDR3 is CASSPSQTGRYEQYF. The CDR3 bases are TGTGCCAGCAGCCCCTCGCAGACAGGGAGATACGAGCAGTACTTC.

V gene TRBV7-9 combines with J gene TRBJ1-1; 11 bases align to TRBD1. Germline CDR1 and CDR2: SEHNR and FQNEAQ (reference sequence). Trimming took 0 bases from V and 4 from J; bases not matched to a gene: 7. The CDR3 is made up of 17 amino acids. The CDR3 loop is CASSLAFRTGGSTEAFF. CDR3 DNA: TGTGCCAGCAGCTTAGCATTCCGGACAGGGGGCTCCACTGAAGCTTTCTTT.

The genes are TRBV28 and TRBJ2-7; the match to TRBD2 covers 7 bases. Germline assignment: CDR1 MDHEN and CDR2 SYDVKM. The CDR3 extends over 16 amino acids. V was pared by 8 bases and J by 1 base, with 14 bases of the junction left unmatched. The CDR3 DNA follows: TGTGCCAGCCTTTCTGCGTCAGCGGGGATGTCCTACGAGCAGTACTTC. Its translation: CASLSASAGMSYEQYF.

The chain employs TRBV7-3 and TRBJ2-1, with TRBD2 matching 8 bases. The CDR3 sequence is 15 residues long. Trimming at V came to 1 base and at J to 7 bases, leaving 6 bases not matched to a gene. Germline V lookup: CDR1 SGHTA, CDR2 FQGTGA. The CDR3 region has the DNA TGTGCCAGCAGCTTAAGTCCTAGCGGGCGAAATGAGCAGTTCTTC. It translates to CASSLSPSGRNEQFF.

The chain links TRBV19 to TRBJ2-5; TRBD2 agrees at 7 bases. The closer fit of TRBJ2-7 to the DNA end suggests the J call may be wrong. This CDR3 contains 15 residues. Germline V gene lookup returns CDR1 LNHDA and CDR2 SQIVND (reference sequence). In DNA, the CDR3 is TGTGCCAGTAGTATCGCTAGCGGTCGGTCCTACGAGCAGTACTTC. Encoded protein: CASSIASGRSYEQYF.

The V gene is TRBV28, the J gene TRBJ2-7; no clear D. Germline loops: CDR1 MDHEN, CDR2 SYDVKM. V lost 2 bases and J lost 6, with 5 bases in between. The CDR3 extends over 11 amino acids. CDR3 in DNA: TGTGCCAGCAGTTTAGGGCGCGAGCAGTACTTC. Protein product: CASSLGREQYF.

This clone has more than one count but fewer than ten. The rearrangement uses TRBV11-2 and TRBJ2-7, with D perhaps matching TRBD2 (6 bases). The V end lost 5 bases, the J end lost 3 bases, and 14 bases lay between the germline ends. Germline loops: CDR1 SGHAT, CDR2 FQNNGV. This CDR3 is built from 14 residues. CDR3 coding DNA: TGTGCCAGCAGCCTACGTAGCGGATTCTACGAGCAGTACTTC. It encodes CASSLRSGFYEQYF.

The chain has TRBV5-1 and TRBJ2-2; the D gene is possibly TRBD1 (6 bases). The germline CDR1 and CDR2 sequences are SGHRS and YFSETQ. The CDR3 spans 14 residues. The V end was cut by 4 bases, the J end by 4 bases, with 11 bases between. In DNA, the CDR3 is TGCGCCAGCAGCGACCGGGACACCACCGGGGAGCTGTTTTTT. It codes for CASSDRDTTGELFF.

This clone showed up just once. The rearrangement uses TRBV7-5 and TRBJ2-3; the listed D gene, TRBD2, was not tested against the DNA. TRBV7-5 is a documented pseudogene. This CDR3 region has 16 residues. The DNA of the CDR3 is TGTGTCAGAAGCTACATTACTAGCGGGAGCACAGATACGCAGTATTTT. It encodes CVRSYITSGSTDTQYF.

The rearrangement uses TRBV5-1 and TRBJ2-3; 12 bases align to TRBD2. Germline CDR1 reads SGHRS; CDR2 reads YFSETQ. V shed 3 bases and J 4 bases; nucleotides not matched to a gene: 6. CDR3 size: 16 residues. CDR3 nucleotides: TGCGCCAGCAGCTCAGGACTAGCGGGAATGTCAGATACGCAGTATTTT. It specifies CASSSGLAGMSDTQYF.

The chain joins TRBV7-6 to TRBJ1-5; D uncertain. Germline assignment: CDR1 SGHVS and CDR2 FNYEAQ. CDR3 length: 13 residues. V lost 5 bases and J 4 bases, leaving 9 bases between the germline ends. CDR3 sequence (DNA): TGTGCCAGCAGCCCCTCCCTGAATCAGCCCCAGCATTTT. This codes for CASSPSLNQPQHF.

The chain carries TRBV19 and TRBJ1-1; 7 bases fit TRBD1. Looked up from germline, CDR1 is LNHDA and CDR2 is SQIVND (reference sequence). The CDR3 spans 14 residues. The V and J ends lost 8 bases and 5 bases, in that order; junction bases with no gene match: 11. The CDR3, as DNA: TGTGCCAGTGGATGGACAGGACGGAAGACTGAAGCTTTCTTT. It specifies CASGWTGRKTEAFF.

The chain joins TRBV10-3 to TRBJ2-1; D possibly corresponds to TRBD2 (6 bases). V was trimmed by 3 bases and J by 8 bases, leaving 17 bases between them. This CDR3 has 15 amino acids. From germline, CDR1 is ENHRY and CDR2 SYGVKD. The DNA of the CDR3 is TGTGCCATCAGTGAAAGGGCGGGAAGAAGTGATGAGCAGTTCTTC. Its translation is CAISERAGRSDEQFF.

The chain is built from TRBV30 and TRBJ2-5; 8 bases match TRBD1. The CDR3 totals 13 residues. Germline CDR1 GTSNPN, CDR2 SVGIG (reference sequence). V was pared by 5 bases and J by 5 bases, with 7 bases of the junction left unmatched. The CDR3 here is CAWGGQGGETQYF. The CDR3 DNA sequence: TGTGCCTGGGGTGGACAGGGTGGGGAGACCCAGTACTTC.

The chain is built from TRBV6-5 and TRBJ2-7, with TRBD1 matching 9 bases. This CDR3 has 15 amino acids. The V segment lost 4 bases and the J segment 4 bases; nucleotides outside the gene matches: 8. The V gene's germline CDR1 is MNHEY and CDR2 SVGAGI. The CDR3 region has the DNA TGTGCCAGCAGTTTATCGGGACAGGGATTATACGAGCAGTACTTC. It is translated as CASSLSGQGLYEQYF.

The chain has TRBV13 and TRBJ2-5, with D perhaps TRBD2 (6 bases). Between the trimmed V and J ends, which lost 5 bases and 5 bases, there was a span of 18 bases. Germline values: CDR1 PRHDT, CDR2 FYEKMQ (reference sequence). The CDR3 is 15 amino acids. CDR3 nucleotides: TGTGCCAGCAGCCAACTAGCAGGAGCTGGGGAGACCCAGTACTTC. The encoded protein is CASSQLAGAGETQYF. Full variable domain (outside the CDR3, taken from reference TRBV13 and TRBJ2-5): AAGVIQSPRHLIKEKRETATLKCYPIPRHDTVYWYQQGPGQDPQFLISFYEKMQSDKGSIPDRFSAQQFSDYHSELNMSSLELGDSALYFCASSQLAGAGETQYFGPGTRLLVL.

CDR3 region: CAISESGRGQEQPQHF. The CDR3 nucleotides are TGTGCCATCAGTGAGTCCGGGAGGGGGCAGGAACAGCCCCAGCATTTT. The chain links TRBV10-3 to TRBJ1-5; 7 bases line up with TRBD1. With V trimmed by 0 bases and J by 7 bases, 9 bases remained unmatched. Germline V gene data show CDR1 as ENHRY and CDR2 as SYGVKD. The CDR3 extends over 16 amino acids.

This chain's CDR3 is CASILTGTDSYEQYF. In DNA form, the CDR3 reads TGTGCCAGCATCCTGACCGGGACAGATTCCTACGAGCAGTACTTC. V usage is TRBV28 and J usage is TRBJ2-7, with 7 bases identical to TRBD1. The CDR3 has 15 residues. V lost 7 bases to trimming and J lost 1 base; unmatched junction nucleotides: 10. Germline CDR1 is MDHEN and CDR2 is SYDVKM.

The J gene is TRBJ1-4, the V gene TRBV7-3; no definite D call. The CDR3 is made up of 14 amino acids. The V gene lost 5 bases and the J gene lost 0 bases, with 7 bases spanning the gap. Germline lookup yields CDR1 SGHTA and CDR2 FQGTGA. The CDR3 loop reads CASSPGSTNEKLFF. In DNA form, the CDR3 reads TGTGCCAGCAGCCCGGGATCAACTAATGAAAAACTGTTTTTT.

This chain links TRBV27 with TRBJ2-3, with 9 bases identical to TRBD1. This CDR3 has 13 amino acids. Germline CDR1 and CDR2: MNHEY and SMNVEV (reference sequence). The trim removed 5 bases at V and 6 bases at J, leaving 3 bases unmatched. The CDR3 loop reads CASSHRGPDTQYF. Here the CDR3 DNA reads TGTGCCAGCAGTCACAGGGGGCCCGATACGCAGTATTTT.

This clone was counted between two and nine times. V usage is TRBV27 and J usage is TRBJ2-5, with TRBD2 matching 11 bases. Per the germline V gene, CDR1 is MNHEY and CDR2 is SMNVEV (reference sequence). After removal of 5 bases from V and 4 bases from J, the junction contained 9 bases not matched to a gene. The CDR3 consists of 16 residues. The chain's CDR3 is CASSPLGLAVSETQYF. CDR3 coding DNA: TGTGCCAGCAGTCCCCTGGGACTAGCGGTGTCAGAGACCCAGTACTTC.

This clone occurred once. The chain carries TRBV6-5 and TRBJ2-5, with D maybe TRBD1 (6 bases). Germline V gives CDR1 MNHEY, CDR2 SVGAGI. The germline V and J ends were trimmed by 5 bases and 3 bases, with 10 bases remaining between them. This CDR3 contains 13 residues. CDR3 sequence (DNA): TGTGCCAGCAGTAGTACAGGGAAAGAGACCCAGTACTTC. Amino acids: CASSSTGKETQYF.

The chain employs TRBV18 and TRBJ1-2, with 8 bases matching TRBD1. The V and J ends lost 6 bases and 3 bases, in that order; junction bases with no gene match: 6. The CDR3 contains 14 residues. Germline CDR1 KGHSH, CDR2 LQKENI. CDR3 nucleotide sequence: TGTGCCAGCTCGTTGGACAGGGCTGACTATGGCTACACCTTC. It is translated as CASSLDRADYGYTF.